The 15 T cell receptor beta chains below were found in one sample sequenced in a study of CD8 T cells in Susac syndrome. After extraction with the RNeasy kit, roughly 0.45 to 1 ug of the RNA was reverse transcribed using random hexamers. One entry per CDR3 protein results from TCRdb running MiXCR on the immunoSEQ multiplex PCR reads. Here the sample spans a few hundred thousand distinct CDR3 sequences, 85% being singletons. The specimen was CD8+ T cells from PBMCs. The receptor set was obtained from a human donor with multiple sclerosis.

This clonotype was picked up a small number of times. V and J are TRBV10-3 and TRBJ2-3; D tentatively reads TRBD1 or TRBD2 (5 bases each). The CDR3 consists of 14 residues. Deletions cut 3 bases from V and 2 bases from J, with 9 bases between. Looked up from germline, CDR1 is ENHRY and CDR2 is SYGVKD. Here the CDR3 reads CAISDVGATDTQYF. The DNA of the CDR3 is TGTGCCATCAGTGACGTCGGGGCCACAGATACGCAGTATTTT.

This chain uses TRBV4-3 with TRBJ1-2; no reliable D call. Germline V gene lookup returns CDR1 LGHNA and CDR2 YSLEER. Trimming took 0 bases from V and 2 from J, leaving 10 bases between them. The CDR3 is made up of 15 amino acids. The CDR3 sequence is CASSQDFTSNYGYTF. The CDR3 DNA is TGCGCCAGCAGCCAAGATTTCACATCCAACTATGGCTACACCTTC.

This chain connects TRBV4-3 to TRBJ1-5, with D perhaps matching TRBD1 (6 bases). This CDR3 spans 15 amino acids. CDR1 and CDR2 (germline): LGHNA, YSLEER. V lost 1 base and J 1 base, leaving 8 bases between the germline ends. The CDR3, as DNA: TGCGCCAGCAGCCAAGTAGGGGGGAGCAATCAGCCCCAGCATTTT. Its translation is CASSQVGGSNQPQHF.

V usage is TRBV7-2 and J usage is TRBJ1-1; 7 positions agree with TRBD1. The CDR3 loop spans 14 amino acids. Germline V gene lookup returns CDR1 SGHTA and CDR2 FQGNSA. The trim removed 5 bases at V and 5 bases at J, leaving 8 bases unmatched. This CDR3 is CASSATGMGTEAFF. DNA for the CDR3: TGTGCCAGCAGCGCGACAGGGATGGGGACTGAAGCTTTCTTT.

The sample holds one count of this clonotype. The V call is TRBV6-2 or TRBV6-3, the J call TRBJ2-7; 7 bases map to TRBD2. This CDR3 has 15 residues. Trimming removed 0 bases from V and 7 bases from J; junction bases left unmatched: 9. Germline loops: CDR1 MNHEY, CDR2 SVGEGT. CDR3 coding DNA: TGTGCCAGCAGTTACTCAGGCGGGGGAATAGGGGAGCAGTACTTC. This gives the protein CASSYSGGGIGEQYF.

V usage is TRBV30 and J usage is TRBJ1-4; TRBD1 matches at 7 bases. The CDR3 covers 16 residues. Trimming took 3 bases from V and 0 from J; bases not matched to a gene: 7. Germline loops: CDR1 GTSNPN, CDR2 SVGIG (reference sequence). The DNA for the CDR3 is TGTGCCTGGAGGGGACAGCCACCGGCAACTAATGAAAAACTGTTTTTT. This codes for CAWRGQPPATNEKLFF.

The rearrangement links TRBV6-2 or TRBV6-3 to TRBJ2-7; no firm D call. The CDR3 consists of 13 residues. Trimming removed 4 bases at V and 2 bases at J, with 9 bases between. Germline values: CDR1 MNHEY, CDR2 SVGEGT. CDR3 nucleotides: TGTGCCAGCAGTTCGGGCGAGACCTACGAGCAGTACTTC. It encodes CASSSGETYEQYF.

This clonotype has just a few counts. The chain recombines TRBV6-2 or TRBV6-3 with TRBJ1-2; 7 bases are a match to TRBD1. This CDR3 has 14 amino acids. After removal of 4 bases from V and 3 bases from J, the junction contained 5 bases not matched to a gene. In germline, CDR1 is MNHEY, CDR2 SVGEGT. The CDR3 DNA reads TGTGCCAGCAGTTCCAGACAGGGACACTATGGCTACACCTTC. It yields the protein CASSSRQGHYGYTF.

CDR3 sequence reads: CASSWVGDGGDEQFF. CDR3 nucleotides: TGTGCCAGCAGTTGGGTAGGGGACGGAGGGGATGAGCAGTTCTTC. The chain employs TRBV27 and TRBJ2-1; maybe TRBD2 (6 bases). Trimming cost V 4 bases and J 8 bases, with 18 bases left between them. Germline V gene sequence: CDR1 MNHEY, CDR2 SMNVEV (reference sequence). The CDR3 covers 15 residues.

CDR3 sequence reads: CAWSFAGANTEAFF. The CDR3 DNA reads TGTGCCTGGAGTTTTGCTGGGGCGAACACTGAAGCTTTCTTT. V usage is TRBV30 and J usage is TRBJ1-1; tentatively, D is TRBD1 (5 bases). Trimming left V 2 bases short and J 1 base short, with 11 bases between. There are 14 residues in the CDR3. Germline loops: CDR1 GTSNPN, CDR2 SVGIG (reference sequence).

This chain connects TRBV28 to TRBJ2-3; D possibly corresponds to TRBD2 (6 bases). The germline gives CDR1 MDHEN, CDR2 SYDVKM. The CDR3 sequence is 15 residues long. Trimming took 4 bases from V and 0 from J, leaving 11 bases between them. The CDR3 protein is CASSSVAASTDTQYF. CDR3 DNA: TGTGCCAGCAGTTCGGTAGCGGCTAGCACAGATACGCAGTATTTT.

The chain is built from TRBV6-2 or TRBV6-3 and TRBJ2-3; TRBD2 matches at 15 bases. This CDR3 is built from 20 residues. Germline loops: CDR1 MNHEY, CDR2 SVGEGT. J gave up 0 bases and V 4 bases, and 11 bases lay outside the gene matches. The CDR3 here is CASSWDRQGLAGGSTDTQYF. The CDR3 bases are TGTGCCAGCAGTTGGGACCGGCAGGGACTAGCGGGAGGCAGCACAGATACGCAGTATTTT.

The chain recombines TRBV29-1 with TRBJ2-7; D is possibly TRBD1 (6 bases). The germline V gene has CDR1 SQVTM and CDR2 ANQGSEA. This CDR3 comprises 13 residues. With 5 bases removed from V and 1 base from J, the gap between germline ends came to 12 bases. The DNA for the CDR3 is TGCAGCGTTACAGGGCCCATTTCCTACGAGCAGTACTTC. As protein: CSVTGPISYEQYF.

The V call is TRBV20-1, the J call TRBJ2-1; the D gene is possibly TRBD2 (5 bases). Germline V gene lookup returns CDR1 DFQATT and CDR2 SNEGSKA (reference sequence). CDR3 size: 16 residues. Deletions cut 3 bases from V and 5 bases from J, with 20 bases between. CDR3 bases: TGCAGTGCTAGCCGGGATTCCGTCGGGGTCCACAATGAGCAGTTCTTC. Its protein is CSASRDSVGVHNEQFF.

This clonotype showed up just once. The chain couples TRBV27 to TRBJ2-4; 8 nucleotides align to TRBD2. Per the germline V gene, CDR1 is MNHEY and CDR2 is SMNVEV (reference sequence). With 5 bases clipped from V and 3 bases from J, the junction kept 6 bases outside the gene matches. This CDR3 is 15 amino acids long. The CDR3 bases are TGTGCCAGCAGTCCCCAACGGGGGGGCAAAAACATTCAGTACTTC. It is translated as CASSPQRGGKNIQYF.